This TCR beta chain was documented in a study of T cells in Graves' hyperthyroidism and ophthalmopathy. RNA transcripts yielded amplified TCR beta CDR3 regions. The study used the HTBI primer set for a first-round RT-PCR of the TCR CDR3. From the multiplex PCR reads, TCRdb called clonotypes with MiXCR, one entry per CDR3 protein. The sample gives nearly 600,000 distinct CDR3 sequences, around 13% of which show up once; less than 6% is in the top ten. The table lists this clonotype with a few counts. CDR1 is DFQATT, CDR2 SNEGSKA, per germline (reference sequence). This CDR3 spans 13 amino acids. Trimming took off 0 bases at V and 8 bases at J, with 13 bases between the two ends.

The J gene is TRBJ1-2, the V gene TRBV20-1; D unresolved. This sequence was found in a woman in her 30s with Graves' hyperthyroidism that later progressed to Graves' ophthalmopathy. Sample: blood. The CDR3 loop is CSARDRPRRGYTF. In nucleotides, the CDR3 is TGCAGTGCTAGAGATCGGCCCCGGAGGGGCTACACCTTC.